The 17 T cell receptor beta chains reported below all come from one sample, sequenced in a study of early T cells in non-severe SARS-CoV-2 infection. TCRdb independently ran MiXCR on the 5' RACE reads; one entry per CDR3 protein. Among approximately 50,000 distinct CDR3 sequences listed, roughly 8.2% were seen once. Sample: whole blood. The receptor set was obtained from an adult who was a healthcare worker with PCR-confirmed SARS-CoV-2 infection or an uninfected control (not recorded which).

The CDR3 here is CASSPLRLAGGPSYEQYF. In DNA form, the CDR3 reads TGTGCCAGCAGCCCACTCCGGCTAGCGGGAGGACCTTCGTACGAGCAGTACTTC. The V call is TRBV11-2, the J call TRBJ2-7; 11 bases match TRBD2. Germline V gene sequence: CDR1 SGHAT, CDR2 FQNNGV. The CDR3 has 18 amino acids. The trim removed 5 bases at V and 4 bases at J, leaving 16 bases unmatched.

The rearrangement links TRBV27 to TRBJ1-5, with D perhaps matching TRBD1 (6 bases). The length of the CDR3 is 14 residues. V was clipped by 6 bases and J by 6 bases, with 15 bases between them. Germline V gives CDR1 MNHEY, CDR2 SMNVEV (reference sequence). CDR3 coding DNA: TGTGCCAGCAGACAGGGTGGGGAAGGTCAGCCCCAGCATTTT. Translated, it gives CASRQGGEGQPQHF.

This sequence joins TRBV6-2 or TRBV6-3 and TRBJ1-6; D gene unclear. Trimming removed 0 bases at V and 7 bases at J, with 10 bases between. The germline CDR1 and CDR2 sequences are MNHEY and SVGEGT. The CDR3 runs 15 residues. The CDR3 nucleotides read TGTGCCAGCAGTTACTCCTCTCGCCGGAATTCACCCCTCCACTTT. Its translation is CASSYSSRRNSPLHF.

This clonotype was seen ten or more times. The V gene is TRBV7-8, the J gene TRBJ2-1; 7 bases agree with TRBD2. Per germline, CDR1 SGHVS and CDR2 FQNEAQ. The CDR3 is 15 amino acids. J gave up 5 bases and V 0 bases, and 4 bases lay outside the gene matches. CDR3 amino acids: CASSLARGRDNEQFF. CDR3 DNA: TGTGCCAGCAGCTTAGCGCGAGGGAGGGACAATGAGCAGTTCTTC. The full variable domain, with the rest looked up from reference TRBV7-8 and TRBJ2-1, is GAGVSQSPRYKVAKRGQDVALRCDPISGHVSLFWYQQALGQGPEFLTYFQNEAQLDKSGLPSDRFFAERPEGSVSTLKIQRTQQEDSAVYLCASSLARGRDNEQFFGPGTRLTVL.

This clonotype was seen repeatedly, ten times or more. CDR3 sequence reads: CSARGDLGTEAFF. The CDR3, as DNA: TGCAGTGCTAGAGGGGATTTGGGAACTGAAGCTTTCTTT. The V gene is TRBV20-1, the J gene TRBJ1-1; D is unclear. V was clipped by 1 base and J by 5 bases, with 11 bases between them. The length of the CDR3 is 13 residues. The germline gives CDR1 DFQATT, CDR2 SNEGSKA (reference sequence).

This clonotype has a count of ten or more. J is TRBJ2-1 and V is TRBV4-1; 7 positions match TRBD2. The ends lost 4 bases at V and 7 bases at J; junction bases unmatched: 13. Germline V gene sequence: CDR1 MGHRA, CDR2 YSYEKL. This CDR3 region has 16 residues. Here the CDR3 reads CASSRNPGTIQNEQFF. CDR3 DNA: TGCGCCAGCAGCCGGAATCCCGGGACTATCCAAAATGAGCAGTTCTTC.

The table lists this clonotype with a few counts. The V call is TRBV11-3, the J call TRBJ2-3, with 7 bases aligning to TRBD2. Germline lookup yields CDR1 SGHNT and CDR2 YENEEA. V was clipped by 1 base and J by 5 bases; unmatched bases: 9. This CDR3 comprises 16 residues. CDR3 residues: CASSLVFAGEEDTQYF. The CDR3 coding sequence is TGTGCCAGCAGCTTAGTTTTCGCGGGAGAGGAAGATACGCAGTATTTT.

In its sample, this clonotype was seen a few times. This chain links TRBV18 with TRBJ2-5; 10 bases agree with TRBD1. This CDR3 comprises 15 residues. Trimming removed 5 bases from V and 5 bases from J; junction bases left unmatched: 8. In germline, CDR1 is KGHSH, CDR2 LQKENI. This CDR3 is CASSSRDRGWETQYF. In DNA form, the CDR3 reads TGTGCCAGCTCATCGAGGGACAGGGGATGGGAGACCCAGTACTTC. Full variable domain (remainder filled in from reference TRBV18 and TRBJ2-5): NAGVMQNPRHLVRRRGQEARLRCSPMKGHSHVYWYRQLPEEGLKFMVYLQKENIIDESGMPKERFSAEFPKEGPSILRIQQVVRGDSAAYFCASSSRDRGWETQYFGPGTRLLVL.

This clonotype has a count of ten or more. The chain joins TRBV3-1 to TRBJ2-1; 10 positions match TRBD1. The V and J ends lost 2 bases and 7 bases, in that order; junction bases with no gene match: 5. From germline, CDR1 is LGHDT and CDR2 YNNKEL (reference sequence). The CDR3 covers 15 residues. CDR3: CASSQRDRGSNEQFF. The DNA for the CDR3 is TGTGCCAGCAGCCAACGGGACAGGGGATCAAATGAGCAGTTCTTC.

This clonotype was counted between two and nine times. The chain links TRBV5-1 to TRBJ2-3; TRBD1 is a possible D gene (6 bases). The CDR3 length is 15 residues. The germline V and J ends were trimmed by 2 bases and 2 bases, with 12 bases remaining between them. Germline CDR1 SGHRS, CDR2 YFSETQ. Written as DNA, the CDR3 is TGCGCCAGCAGCTTTGGACAGTCAACCACAGATACGCAGTATTTT. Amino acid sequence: CASSFGQSTTDTQYF. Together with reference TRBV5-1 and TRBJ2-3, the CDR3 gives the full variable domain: KAGVTQTPRYLIKTRGQQVTLSCSPISGHRSVSWYQQTPGQGLQFLFEYFSETQRNKGNFPGRFSGRQFSNSRSEMNVSTLELGDSALYLCASSFGQSTTDTQYFGPGTRLTVL.

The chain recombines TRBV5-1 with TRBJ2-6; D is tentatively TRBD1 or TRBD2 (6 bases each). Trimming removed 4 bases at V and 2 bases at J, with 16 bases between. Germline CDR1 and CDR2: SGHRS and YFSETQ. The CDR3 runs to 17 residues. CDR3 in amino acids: CASSRGPVTPGANVLTF. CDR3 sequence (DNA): TGCGCCAGCAGCCGGGGGCCAGTTACACCTGGGGCCAACGTCCTGACTTTC.

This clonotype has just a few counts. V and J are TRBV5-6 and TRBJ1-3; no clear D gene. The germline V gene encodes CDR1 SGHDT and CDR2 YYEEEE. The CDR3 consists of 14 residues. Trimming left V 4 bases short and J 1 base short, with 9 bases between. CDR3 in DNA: TGTGCCAGCAGCCTAGTAGAATCTGGAAACACCATATATTTT. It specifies CASSLVESGNTIYF. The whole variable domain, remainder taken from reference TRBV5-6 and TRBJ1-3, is DAGVTQSPTHLIKTRGQQVTLRCSPKSGHDTVSWYQQALGQGPQFIFQYYEEEERQRGNFPDRFSGHQFPNYSSELNVNALLLGDSALYLCASSLVESGNTIYFGEGSWLTVV.

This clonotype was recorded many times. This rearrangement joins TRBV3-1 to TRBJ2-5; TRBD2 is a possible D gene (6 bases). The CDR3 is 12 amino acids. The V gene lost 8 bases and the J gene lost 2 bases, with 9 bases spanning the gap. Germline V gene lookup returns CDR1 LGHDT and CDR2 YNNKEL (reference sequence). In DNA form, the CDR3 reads TGTGCCAGCCGGGACTCTCAAGAGACCCAGTACTTC. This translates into CASRDSQETQYF.

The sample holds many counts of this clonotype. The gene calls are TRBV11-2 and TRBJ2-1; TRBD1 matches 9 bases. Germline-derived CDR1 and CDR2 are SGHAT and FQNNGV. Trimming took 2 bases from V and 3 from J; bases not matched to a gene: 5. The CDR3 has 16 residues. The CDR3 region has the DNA TGTGCCAGCAGCTTAAAAGGGGGACAGGGCTACAATGAGCAGTTCTTC. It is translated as CASSLKGGQGYNEQFF.

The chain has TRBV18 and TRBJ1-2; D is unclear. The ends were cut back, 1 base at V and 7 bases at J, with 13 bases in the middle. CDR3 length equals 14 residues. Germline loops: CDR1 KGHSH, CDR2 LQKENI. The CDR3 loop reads CASSPRSVVSGYTF. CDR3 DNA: TGTGCCAGCTCACCACGGTCGGTCGTCTCTGGCTACACCTTC.

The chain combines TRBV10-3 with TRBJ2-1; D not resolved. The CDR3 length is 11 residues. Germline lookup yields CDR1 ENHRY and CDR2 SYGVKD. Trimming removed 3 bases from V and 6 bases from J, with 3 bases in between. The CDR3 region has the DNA TGTGCCATCAGTGACTTCAATGAGCAGTTCTTC. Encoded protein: CAISDFNEQFF.

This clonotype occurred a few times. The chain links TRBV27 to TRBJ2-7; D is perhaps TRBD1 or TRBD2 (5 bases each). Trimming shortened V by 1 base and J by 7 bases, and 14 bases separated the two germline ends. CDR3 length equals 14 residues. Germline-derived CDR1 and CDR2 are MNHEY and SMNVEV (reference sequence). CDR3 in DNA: TGTGCCAGCAGTTTATTCGGGGCCGGTGGAGAGCAGTACTTC. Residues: CASSLFGAGGEQYF.